A single sample gave rise to the 14 T cell receptor beta chains below, sequenced in a study of preoperative IRX-2 immunotherapy in early breast cancer. Measured with immunoSEQ multiplex PCR; TCRdb has only the in-frame clones, and not every one. The repertoire holds 35,000 to 45,000 clones, with roughly 80% as singletons. The treatment was: preoperative locoregional IRX-2 cytokine immunotherapy. The material was tumor tissue, obtained after IRX-2 immunotherapy. The receptors shown here come from a human donor with breast cancer.

The chain joins TRBV7-7 to TRBJ1-3; D might be TRBD1 (5 bases). Germline CDR1 reads SSHAT; CDR2 reads FNYEAQ (reference sequence). The CDR3 is made up of 15 amino acids. Trimming removed 5 bases at V and 5 bases at J, with 16 bases between. The CDR3 here is CASSSPGRDRNTIYF. The CDR3, as DNA: TGTGCCAGCAGCAGCCCCGGCAGGGACCGAAACACCATATATTTT. The entire variable domain, with the rest obtained from reference TRBV7-7 and TRBJ1-3, is as follows: GAGVSQSPRYKVTKRGQDVTLRCDPISSHATLYWYQQALGQGPEFLTYFNYEAQPDKSGLPSDRFSAERPEGSISTLTIQRTEQRDSAMYRCASSSPGRDRNTIYFGEGSWLTVV.

This chain joins TRBV28 and TRBJ1-2, with D perhaps TRBD1 (6 bases). With 2 bases removed from V and 5 bases from J, the gap between germline ends came to 12 bases. Per the germline V gene, CDR1 is MDHEN and CDR2 is SYDVKM. CDR3 length: 14 residues. The CDR3 coding sequence is TGTGCCAGCAGTTTACCCCAGGGGTGGTATGGCTACACCTTC. Translating gives CASSLPQGWYGYTF.

The chain couples TRBV6-8 to TRBJ1-5; 8 bases are shared with TRBD1. Germline CDR1 is MNHGY and CDR2 is SAAAGT. Trimming took 6 bases from V and 7 from J; bases not matched to a gene: 8. The CDR3 covers 14 residues. The CDR3 region has the DNA TGTGCCAGCAGGCCTACAGGGGGGGACCAGCCCCAGCATTTT. Amino acids: CASRPTGGDQPQHF.

A single count supports this clone. The genes are TRBV11-3 and TRBJ1-2; D unclear. The germline gives CDR1 SGHNT, CDR2 YENEEA. Trimming removed 5 bases from V and 4 bases from J, with 17 bases in between. The CDR3 loop spans 15 amino acids. Here the CDR3 DNA reads TGTGCCAGCAGCCAAGCCGGGGAAGCCGCCTATGGCTACACCTTC. This sequence encodes CASSQAGEAAYGYTF.

The chain uses TRBV6-8 and TRBJ2-1; TRBD2 matches at 15 bases. Germline CDR1 MNHGY, CDR2 SAAAGT. V gave up 10 bases and J gave up 4 bases; unmatched junction bases: 14. This CDR3 has 18 residues. CDR3 protein: CATSGGLAGGGDYNEQFF. CDR3 sequence (DNA): TGTGCCACCTCCGGTGGACTAGCGGGAGGGGGGGATTACAATGAGCAGTTCTTC.

This chain joins TRBV6-8 and TRBJ2-7; D not resolved. Germline V CDR1 and CDR2: MNHGY, SAAAGT. The V and J ends lost 5 bases and 1 base respectively, with 9 bases between them. This CDR3 comprises 13 residues. Here the CDR3 reads CASSPTVSYEQYF. Written as DNA, the CDR3 is TGTGCCAGCAGTCCGACTGTATCCTACGAGCAGTACTTC.

V usage is TRBV18 and J usage is TRBJ1-4, with unresolved D. The V and J ends lost 3 bases and 0 bases respectively, with 8 bases between them. From germline, CDR1 is KGHSH and CDR2 LQKENI. The CDR3 is 15 residues long. The CDR3: CASSPVLATNEKLFF. The CDR3 DNA reads TGTGCCAGCTCACCCGTCCTGGCAACTAATGAAAAACTGTTTTTT. Together with reference TRBV18 and TRBJ1-4, the CDR3 gives the full variable domain: NAGVMQNPRHLVRRRGQEARLRCSPMKGHSHVYWYRQLPEEGLKFMVYLQKENIIDESGMPKERFSAEFPKEGPSILRIQQVVRGDSAAYFCASSPVLATNEKLFFGSGTQLSVL.

This clone was recorded once. The chain has TRBV7-7 and TRBJ2-2; D might be TRBD2 (6 bases). Deletions cut 3 bases from V and 4 bases from J, with 12 bases between. Germline-derived CDR1 and CDR2 are SSHAT and FNYEAQ (reference sequence). The CDR3 has 15 residues. The CDR3 region has the DNA TGTGCCAGCAGCTTTTTGGAGGGTTCCACCGGGGAGCTGTTTTTT. Amino acids: CASSFLEGSTGELFF.

V is TRBV28 and J is TRBJ1-1, with 7 bases aligning to TRBD1. This CDR3 has 14 amino acids. Losses at the gene ends were 4 bases for V and 9 bases for J; bases not matched to a gene: 11. Germline CDR1 and CDR2: MDHEN and SYDVKM. CDR3 in DNA: TGTGCCAGCAGTTCCGGGACAGTGAGAGAAAAAGCTTTCTTT. Protein sequence: CASSSGTVREKAFF.

This clone was counted a few times. The chain recombines TRBV11-3 with TRBJ1-2; 7 nucleotides match TRBD1. The CDR3 totals 15 residues. J was trimmed by 4 bases and V by 1 base; bases with no gene match: 6. Germline CDR1 reads SGHNT; CDR2 reads YENEEA. CDR3 residues: CASSLGQGSTYGYTF. CDR3 sequence (DNA): TGTGCCAGCAGCTTAGGACAGGGATCTACCTATGGCTACACCTTC.

V and J are TRBV4-1 and TRBJ2-7, with TRBD1 as a possible D gene (6 bases). Trimming left V 3 bases short and J 6 bases short, with 12 bases between. The CDR3 is made up of 13 amino acids. CDR1 is MGHRA, CDR2 YSYEKL, per germline. In DNA, the CDR3 is TGCGCCAGCAGCCACGGGCAGGGGCCCGAGCAGTACTTC. It yields the protein CASSHGQGPEQYF.

This sequence joins TRBV30 and TRBJ2-2; 10 bases line up with TRBD2. J was trimmed by 1 base and V by 8 bases; bases with no gene match: 4. The CDR3 is made up of 14 amino acids. Germline V gene lookup returns CDR1 GTSNPN and CDR2 SVGIG (reference sequence). CDR3 in amino acids: CAGRTSGNTGELFF. The CDR3 nucleotides are TGTGCCGGACGGACTAGCGGGAACACCGGGGAGCTGTTTTTT. Filled out from reference TRBV30 and TRBJ2-2, the complete variable domain reads SQTIHQWPATLVQPVGSPLSLECTVEGTSNPNLYWYRQAAGRGLQLLFYSVGIGQISSEVPQNLSASRPQDRQFILSSKKLLLSDSGFYLCAGRTSGNTGELFFGEGSRLTVL.

This clone was seen once. The chain has TRBV6-8 and TRBJ2-2, with TRBD1 as a possible D gene (5 bases). The CDR3 spans 14 residues. V lost 5 bases, J lost 1 base, and 8 bases lay in between. Germline CDR1 MNHGY, CDR2 SAAAGT. The CDR3, as DNA: TGTGCCAGCAGTGTAGGGGTGAACACCGGGGAGCTGTTTTTT. As protein: CASSVGVNTGELFF.

The chain carries TRBV5-1 and TRBJ2-7; 9 nucleotides align to TRBD1. CDR3 size: 15 residues. The trim removed 0 bases at V and 3 bases at J, leaving 4 bases unmatched. Germline V gene sequence: CDR1 SGHRS, CDR2 YFSETQ. The CDR3 reads CASSLAPGQGYEQYF. DNA of the CDR3: TGCGCCAGCAGCTTGGCCCCGGGACAGGGCTACGAGCAGTACTTC.